The 23 T cell receptor beta chains presented below share a single source sample, sequenced in a study of circulating CD8 cells and anti-PD-1 response in melanoma. TCR libraries were prepared from approximately 15 ng of total RNA with the QIAseq Immune Repertoire TCR panel. TCRdb reprocessed the reads with MiXCR, giving one entry per CDR3 protein. This sample has approximately 300 distinct CDR3 sequences; roughly 10% occur once, and the top ten carry approximately 18%. Four subsets defined by PD-1 and/or TIGIT were sorted from live CD3+CD8+TCRalphabeta+ cells. Specimen: CD8+ T cells from PBMCs, collected at baseline or after one month of anti-PD-1 therapy (not recorded which). The receptor set was obtained from a human donor with melanoma.

This clonotype appeared a single time. Its ends do not fully match the called genes, so a read error is possible. This rearrangement joins TRBV11-1 to TRBJ1-1; TRBD1 matches at 7 bases. This CDR3 is built from 17 residues. CDR1 and CDR2 (germline): SGHAT, FQDESV (reference sequence). The CDR3 region has the DNA TGTGCCAGCAGCTTCTTGCGACAGGGAAGCATGAACACTGAAGCCTTCTTT. Translating it yields CASSFLRQGSMNTEAFF.

Turning to this clonotype: An end of the junction does not agree with germline; a read error may underlie this. The chain links TRBV9 to TRBJ2-1; D not certain. The end of the DNA fits TRBJ2-7 better, so the J call may be wrong. The CDR3 runs 15 residues. The V gene's germline CDR1 is SGDLS and CDR2 YYNGEE. Written as DNA, the CDR3 is TGTGCCAACAGCGTGGGCCGGAGCTCCTACAATGAGCAGTACTTC. As protein: CANSVGRSSYNEQYF.

In its sample, this clonotype ranks as large (0.1 to 1%). CDR3 amino acids: CASSLDSLGEQYF. The CDR3 nucleotides read TGTGCCAGCAGTCTCGACAGCCTCGGCGAGCAGTACTTC. V gene TRBV27 combines with J gene TRBJ2-7; perhaps TRBD1 as D (5 bases). V lost 5 bases, J lost 6 bases, and 14 bases lay in between. Germline CDR1 MNHEY, CDR2 SMNVEV (reference sequence). The CDR3 runs to 13 residues.

This clonotype is termed hyperexpanded. The chain uses TRBV29-1 and TRBJ2-5; 7 bases agree with TRBD1. CDR1 and CDR2 (germline): SQVTM, ANQGSEA. The junction had 5 bases not matched to a gene; V was cut back by 5 bases and J by 2 bases. This CDR3 is built from 13 residues. CDR3 in DNA: TGCAGCGTTCCGGGACAGATACAAGAGACCCAGTACTTC. Translation: CSVPGQIQETQYF.

The rearrangement joins TRBV19 to TRBJ2-7, with no clear D. V was cut by 1 base and J by 0 bases, with 7 bases left in between. CDR1 and CDR2 from the germline V gene are LNHDA and SQIVND (reference sequence). The CDR3 has 14 residues. The CDR3 here is CASSIGPSSYEQYF. The DNA for the CDR3 is TGTGCCAGTAGTATAGGGCCAAGCTCCTACGAGCAGTACTTC.

Relative to its sample, this clonotype is large. V is TRBV20-1 and J is TRBJ2-1; the D gene could be TRBD1 or TRBD2 (5 bases each). This CDR3 contains 16 residues. The germline CDR1 and CDR2 sequences are DFQATT and SNEGSKA (reference sequence). Trimming cost V 0 bases and J 2 bases, with 14 bases left between them. In DNA, the CDR3 is TGCAGTGCTAGAGATCTGGTGGGGGACGCCTACAATGAGCAGTTCTTC. It codes for CSARDLVGDAYNEQFF.

Sample share makes this clonotype large. Mismatch with germline at one junction end may stem from a read error. The chain employs TRBV5-5 and TRBJ1-1; 9 nucleotides align to TRBD1. The CDR3 consists of 17 residues. The germline CDR1 and CDR2 sequences are SGHKS and YYEKEE (reference sequence). CDR3 region: CASSHGTGTGKSTEASF. CDR3 bases: TGTGCCAGCAGCCACGGAACCGGGACAGGGAAGTCGACGGAAGCTTCCTTT.

This clonotype is large. This sequence joins TRBV7-8 and TRBJ2-1; D not resolved. Looked up from germline, CDR1 is SGHVS and CDR2 is FQNEAQ. Trimming stripped 0 bases from V and 4 bases from J, with 4 bases between. This CDR3 is built from 13 residues. The CDR3, as DNA: TGTGCCAGCAGCTTAGCTGCGTACAATGAGCAGTTCTTC. It encodes CASSLAAYNEQFF.

This clonotype is labeled large (0.1 to 1%). J is TRBJ1-2 and V is TRBV19, with D possibly matching TRBD1 (6 bases). The V end was cut by 2 bases, the J end by 6 bases, with 19 bases between. This CDR3 is built from 16 residues. CDR1 and CDR2 (germline): LNHDA, SQIVND (reference sequence). This CDR3 reads CASSITPVGGADGYTF. CDR3 nucleotide sequence: TGTGCCAGTAGTATAACCCCCGTAGGGGGGGCCGATGGCTACACCTTC.

The chain recombines TRBV15 with TRBJ2-1; TRBD2 matches at 7 bases. Germline V gives CDR1 LNHNV, CDR2 YYDKDF (reference sequence). V was pared by 0 bases and J by 8 bases, with 4 bases of the junction left unmatched. The CDR3 contains 14 residues. CDR3 DNA: TGTGCCACCAGCAGAGATAGGGGAGGGTATGAGCAGTTCTTC. It encodes CATSRDRGGYEQFF.

This clonotype is labeled medium-sized (0.01 to 0.1%). The V call is TRBV19, the J call TRBJ1-1, with D tentatively TRBD1 (6 bases). V lost 6 bases to trimming and J lost 1 base, with 12 bases between them. Germline V lookup: CDR1 LNHDA, CDR2 SQIVND (reference sequence). The length of the CDR3 is 14 residues. In DNA, the CDR3 is TGTGCCAGTAGGATGGGGACATCGAACACTGAAGCTTTCTTT. Translated: CASRMGTSNTEAFF.

CDR3 nucleotide sequence: TGTGCCAGTAGTCGGAGGGGATCCTATGAGCAGTTCTTC. Translating gives CASSRRGSYEQFF. The V call is TRBV19, the J call TRBJ2-1; D might be TRBD2 (6 bases). Germline CDR1 is LNHDA and CDR2 is SQIVND (reference sequence). The CDR3 contains 13 residues. Trimming removed 5 bases at V and 8 bases at J, with 13 bases between.

By sample share, this clonotype is large (0.1 to 1%). The chain uses TRBV2 and TRBJ2-5, with a tentative D call TRBD2 (6 bases). V was trimmed by 8 bases and J by 3 bases, leaving 10 bases between them. Germline-derived CDR1 and CDR2 are SNHLY and FYNNEI. The CDR3 is 12 residues long. This chain's CDR3 is CASLGLEETQYF. In DNA form, the CDR3 reads TGTGCCAGCCTGGGACTGGAAGAGACCCAGTACTTC.

This clonotype is classed as medium-sized. Mismatch with germline at one junction end may stem from a read error. The genes are TRBV9 and TRBJ1-1, with TRBD1 matching over 7 bases. The CDR3 is made up of 13 amino acids. Germline assignment: CDR1 SGDLS and CDR2 YYNGEE. CDR3 residues: CAGSAWDRDEAFF. The DNA of the CDR3 is TGTGCCGGCAGCGCTTGGGACAGAGATGAAGCTTTCTTT.

The sample holds one count of this clonotype. The junction shows a germline mismatch at one end, possibly a read error. The genes are TRBV27 and TRBJ2-1; TRBD2 might be the D (7 bases). Germline V CDR1 and CDR2: MNHEY, SMNVEV (reference sequence). This CDR3 is 15 amino acids long. The CDR3 region is CACSVWGGSYNEQLF. The CDR3 DNA reads TGTGCCTGCAGCGTATGGGGGGGCTCCTACAATGAGCAGCTCTTC.

By share, this clonotype ranks as large. At one of its ends the junction is not consistent with the germline gene, which may arise from a read error. The rearrangement joins TRBV6-5 to TRBJ1-2; D unresolved. Germline V CDR1 and CDR2: MNHEY, SVGAGI. There are 14 residues in the CDR3. CDR3 protein: CASSYGSATDGCTF. In DNA, the CDR3 is TGTGCCAGCAGTTACGGGTCGGCCACGGATGGCTGCACCTTC.

This clonotype is labeled as large (0.1 to 1%). This chain joins TRBV5-6 and TRBJ2-2; 9 nucleotides match TRBD1. V dropped 2 bases and J dropped 4; count of bases not matched to a gene: 3. Looked up from germline, CDR1 is SGHDT and CDR2 is YYEEEE. There are 15 residues in the CDR3. The CDR3 region is CASSFGTGSTGELFF. The DNA of the CDR3 is TGTGCCAGCAGCTTCGGGACAGGGTCCACCGGGGAGCTGTTTTTT. Drawing the rest from reference TRBV5-6 and TRBJ2-2, the complete variable domain is DAGVTQSPTHLIKTRGQQVTLRCSPKSGHDTVSWYQQALGQGPQFIFQYYEEEERQRGNFPDRFSGHQFPNYSSELNVNALLLGDSALYLCASSFGTGSTGELFFGEGSRLTVL.

This clonotype ranks as large (0.1 to 1%). The rearrangement joins TRBV20-1 to TRBJ2-1; 7 nucleotides agree with TRBD2. Germline V lookup: CDR1 DFQATT, CDR2 SNEGSKA (reference sequence). CDR3 length: 12 amino acids. The junction had 7 bases not matched to a gene; V was cut back by 6 bases and J by 8 bases. This CDR3 reads CSARDYGDEQFF. The CDR3 bases are TGCAGTGCCAGGGACTATGGCGATGAGCAGTTCTTC.

By sample share, this clonotype is large (0.1 to 1%). The chain links TRBV7-2 to TRBJ2-7; 9 bases match TRBD1. CDR3 size: 16 residues. Germline assignment: CDR1 SGHTA and CDR2 FQGNSA. V shed 4 bases, J shed 5 bases, and the junction held 12 bases outside the gene matches. The CDR3 DNA is TGTGCCAGCAGCTCCTTTTACGGGACAGGGCTCCACGAGCAGTACTTC. Translated: CASSSFYGTGLHEQYF.

The CDR3 DNA reads TGTGCCAGTAGTATCGGGGGGGACGGATGGAATGGGCGGTTCTTC. Its translation is CASSIGGDGWNGRFF. The gene calls are TRBV19 and TRBJ2-1, with TRBD2 matching over 8 bases. V dropped 3 bases and J dropped 15; count of bases not matched to a gene: 16. The CDR3 length is 15 residues. Germline loops: CDR1 LNHDA, CDR2 SQIVND (reference sequence).

By proportion, this clonotype is large (0.1 to 1%). The chain combines TRBV5-8 with TRBJ2-1; a possible D gene is TRBD2 (6 bases). The germline gives CDR1 SGHTS, CDR2 YDEGEE. This CDR3 spans 14 amino acids. V was clipped by 1 base and J by 7 bases, with 12 bases between them. The chain's CDR3 is CASSLPSALNEQFF. The CDR3 bases are TGTGCCAGCAGCTTGCCTAGCGCCTTGAATGAGCAGTTCTTC.

A note on this clonotype: One junction end disagrees with the germline gene, perhaps due to a read error. The chain combines TRBV7-6 with TRBJ2-7; TRBD2 might be the D (5 bases). The length of the CDR3 is 14 residues. Germline lookup yields CDR1 SGHVS and CDR2 FNYEAQ. The CDR3: CASSSLASPCEQYF. DNA for the CDR3: TGTGCCAGCAGCTCCCTAGCCTCCCCCTGCGAGCAGTATTTC.

This clonotype is judged large. The chain combines TRBV19 with TRBJ1-1; the D is unclear. CDR3 length: 13 amino acids. Deletions cut 2 bases from V and 4 bases from J, with 8 bases between. Germline CDR1 LNHDA, CDR2 SQIVND (reference sequence). This CDR3 reads CASSIWWGTEAFF. CDR3 in DNA: TGTGCCAGTAGTATATGGTGGGGCACTGAAGCTTTCTTT.